This T cell receptor (beta chain) was recovered during a study of OX40 agonist ivuxolimab in advanced cancers. Study summary: Partial responses, seen in three patients, involved one hepatocellular carcinoma and two cutaneous melanomas. General observations from the study: Among the nonresponders, some also had low normalized T-cell clonal expansion.

As regards this clone: Its target is unknown.

Unmatched junction bases numbered 8, after V lost 4 bases and J lost 5 bases. The CDR3 has 14 residues. Germline CDR1 is SGHRS and CDR2 is YFSETQ. The protocol was immunoSEQ multiplex PCR, while the TCRdb copy is restricted to in-frame clones and leaves out a portion. The data contain approximately 74,000 clones, 90% of them singletons. This TCR was sampled from an adult with an advanced solid tumor such as melanoma, head and neck, liver or kidney cancer. The sample here was CD4+ or CD8+ T cells sorted from blood, taken in a trial of the OX40 agonist ivuxolimab. This chain connects TRBV5-1 to TRBJ1-1, with 7 bases lining up with TRBD1. CDR3 amino acids: CASSGQVLGTEAFF. The CDR3 nucleotides are TGCGCCAGCAGCGGACAGGTCCTCGGGACTGAAGCTTTCTTT.